The present TCR beta chain was sequenced within a study of T and B cells in COVID-19 patients (dated by TCRdb to about 2020). In the study overall: In this study, adaptive immunity was profiled in COVID-19 patients who either had active infection or had recovered, using TRB and IGH repertoire sequencing of peripheral blood. A recovered cohort was made up of 15 to 19 patients contributing approximately 21 samples, mostly after mild to moderate COVID-19 managed as outpatients. Median age was approximately 35 years in the recovered cohort versus about 68 years in the active-infection cohort. In the active-infection cohort, about 60% of the roughly 20 patients were critically ill and required mechanical ventilation or ECMO. Of the approximately 22 patients in the active-infection cohort, over 15 had comorbidities associated with unfavorable COVID-19 outcome. The TCR and BCR sequence repository comprised roughly 40 patients and 70 or so time points, with over 7 million TCR sequences analysed. Because samples were available both during active disease and after recovery, two patients were counted in both the recovered and the active cohorts. Repertoire analyses used an age-matched reference group of under 40 healthy donors who were negative for COVID-19 antibodies as the comparison. As many as 9 follow-up blood samples were taken per patient, and some of the samples covered different disease stages within the same individual.

Broader findings and caveats from the paper: The reported TCR clusters were stated to require prospective validation before clinical use. The cohort was considered too small to assess HLA contributions to COVID-19 susceptibility or severity. Few blood samples were available from mildly ill patients while symptoms were present or from severe cases at early time points. Specific T cell subsets (CD4+/Treg/CD8+) and sorted SARS-CoV-2-responsive or tetramer+ T cells had not yet been sequenced, and these experiments were ongoing. TRBV/TRBJ gene usage was reported as strongly skewed in patients with COVID-19. TRB repertoires were highly clonal in active COVID-19, whereas diversity and richness at recovery rose above healthy donor levels. A total of 2,331 exclusive TCR clusters, including a few dozen low-pGen clusters, were found in the recovered cohort.

Concerning this clonotype itself: The antigen this receptor binds is unknown. Base qualities are missing; no much larger clone stands one base away.

The reads were generated on an Illumina MiSeq. TRB rearrangements were amplified by multiplex PCR with BIOMED2 TRB-A/B primer pools. Illumina-compatible adapters and 7-nucleotide sample barcodes were attached to the amplicons in two consecutive PCRs. Phusion HS II polymerase was used for all library PCRs. Amplicons were purified from gel with the NucleoSpin Gel and PCR Clean-up kit, quantified on Qubit, and pooled at 3 to 5 nM. The quality of the amplicon pool was checked on an Agilent 2100 Bioanalyzer prior to Illumina next-generation sequencing. The authors' pipeline ran thus. Annotation of TRB rearrangements was performed with MiXCR 3.0.8 using the default MiXCR reference library. Sequences with fewer than 2 reads and non-productive reads were filtered out, and every unique CDR3 nucleotide sequence was treated as a single clone. R 3.5.1 was used to calculate clonality, diversity, richness and V-J gene usage. GLIPH2 was used to cluster TCRs based on CDR3 similarity, and OLGA was used to calculate the generation probabilities. GLIPH2 clusters were kept only if they contained at least four unique TCR clonotypes found in at least three individuals. TCRdb's own reprocessing of the public reads used fastp at Q25 and MiXCR and kept productive beta chains. One record per CDR3 amino acid sequence lists the most common genes and DNA. These V and J calls derive from TCRdb rather than the authors' analysis. Across this sample there are 15,000 or so distinct CDR3 sequences, with about a quarter seen only once. The ten top clones hold about 3% of the sample.

The V end loses 8 bases and the J end loses 3 bases, and a stretch of 20 bases separates them. Including cysteine and phenylalanine, the CDR3 has 15 amino acids. The read is trimmed to its CDR3 DNA, 45 bases read in frame from base 1. The CDR1 and CDR2 encoded by the germline V gene are MNHEY and SVGEGT. Genomic DNA extracted from blood was used in amounts of about 220-500 ng for amplification of TRB repertoires. Sequencing was carried out using blood. The source of this sequence is a human donor who had recovered from COVID-19. This chain joins TRBV6-2 or TRBV6-3 to TRBJ2-7; too little of a D gene remains to name it. The CDR3 amino acid sequence is: CASRTVSLDRYEQYF. The bases are TGTGCCAGCCGAACGGTCTCCCTCGACCGCTACGAGCAGTACTTC.